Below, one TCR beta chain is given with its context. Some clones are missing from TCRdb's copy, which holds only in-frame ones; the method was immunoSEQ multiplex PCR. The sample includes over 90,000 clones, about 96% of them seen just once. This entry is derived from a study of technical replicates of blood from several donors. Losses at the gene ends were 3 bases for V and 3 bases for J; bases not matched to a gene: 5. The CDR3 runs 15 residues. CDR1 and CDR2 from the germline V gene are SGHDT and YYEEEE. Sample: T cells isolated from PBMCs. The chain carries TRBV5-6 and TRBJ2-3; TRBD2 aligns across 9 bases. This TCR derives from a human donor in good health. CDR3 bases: TGTGCCAGCAGCTCCCTAGCGGGGTTTACAGATACGCAGTATTTT. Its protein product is CASSSLAGFTDTQYF.